This T cell receptor beta chain was captured in a study of beta chain features in type 1 diabetes. The V gene end was trimmed by 7 bases and the J gene end by 3 bases; junction bases not matched to a gene: 4. Germline CDR1 reads SQVTM; CDR2 reads ANQGSEA. The CDR3 loop spans 14 amino acids. This clone was recorded a few times. The isolated RNA, all of it, was reverse transcribed, so expressed TCRB transcripts were what got sequenced. Only in-frame clones appear in the TCRdb table, and some are missing; sequencing was by immunoSEQ multiplex PCR. Among approximately 340,000 clones listed, roughly 15% were seen once.

Sequencing was done on a sample of naive CD4+ T cells from blood. The TCR sequence derives from a young woman in good health. This chain uses TRBV29-1 with TRBJ2-2, with 11 bases fitting TRBD2. The CDR3 spells CSGTSGRYTGELFF. The CDR3 DNA follows: TGCAGCGGTACTAGCGGGAGATACACCGGGGAGCTGTTTTTT.